This T cell receptor (beta chain) appears in the sequencing data of a study of T cells expressing NK-cell markers. Comment on this clonotype: Its target is not known.

This CDR3 has 15 residues. Germline V lookup: CDR1 DFQATT, CDR2 SNEGSKA (reference sequence). General observations from the study: These same clonotypes (in a few donors) also led the CD3+CD56-NKG2C+ fraction.

TCRdb reprocessed the 5' RACE reads and keeps a single row for each CDR3 protein, giving no DNA. The sample yields about 260,000 distinct CDR3 sequences, of which the top ten take up roughly 4.2%. The origin of this receptor is a woman between 18 and 70 years old in good health. This chain joins TRBV20-1 and TRBJ2-7; TCRdb picks TRBD2, but there is no DNA to check that call. Sequencing was carried out using blood T cells: a sorted CD56 or NKG2C T cell subset, CD4+ or CD8+ T cells, or bulk PBMC T cells (not recorded which). This chain's CDR3 is CSARFGASGLNEQYF.